The 32 T cell receptor beta chains given below trace back to one sample, sequenced in a study of a mutant IDH1 vaccine in newly diagnosed glioma. Indicated time point: week 11, during vaccination. The study gave 300 ug of mutant IDH1 20-mer peptide per vaccine dose, with topical imiquimod. Generated by immunoSEQ multiplex PCR, the TCRdb table keeps only in-frame clones and is missing some. The sample carries some 60,000 clones, about 84% recorded once. Their recognized antigens are unknown. The sequencing used PBMCs, collected from a glioma patient whose treatment included an IDH1 peptide vaccine. All receptors come from a man aged 30 to 39 with glioma.

The chain combines TRBV7-9 with TRBJ2-3, with D perhaps matching TRBD1 or TRBD2 (5 bases each). Germline CDR1 and CDR2: SEHNR and FQNEAQ (reference sequence). This CDR3 is 16 amino acids long. V shed 3 bases and J shed 2 bases, with 15 bases lying between them. The CDR3 DNA follows: TGTGCCAGCAGCTTGAGGGGCAGCGGCAACACAGATACGCAGTATTTT. It is translated as CASSLRGSGNTDTQYF.

This clone was picked up a small number of times. This chain connects TRBV28 to TRBJ2-3; TRBD2 matches 11 bases. Per the germline V gene, CDR1 is MDHEN and CDR2 is SYDVKM. With 5 bases clipped from V and 3 bases from J, the junction kept 7 bases outside the gene matches. This CDR3 is 16 amino acids long. This CDR3 is CASSASSGGSTDTQYF. For the CDR3, the DNA is TGTGCCAGCAGTGCCTCTAGCGGGGGGTCTACAGATACGCAGTATTTT.

The CDR3 protein is CASSQGRRNNSPLHF. CDR3 bases: TGTGCCAGCAGCCAGGGTCGACGGAATAATTCACCCCTCCACTTT. The rearrangement links TRBV14 to TRBJ1-6; D is unresolved. Germline lookup yields CDR1 SGHDN and CDR2 FVKESK. Trimming removed 3 bases from V and 5 bases from J, with 11 bases in between. This CDR3 is built from 15 residues.

The gene calls are TRBV27 and TRBJ2-3, with D possibly matching TRBD2 (7 bases). V gave up 3 bases and J gave up 5 bases, with 15 bases separating them. This CDR3 has 15 residues. Germline V CDR1 and CDR2: MNHEY, SMNVEV (reference sequence). The CDR3 DNA is TGTGCCAGCAGTTTCTTTTCGGGGGGCGGAGATACGCAGTATTTT. This encodes CASSFFSGGGDTQYF.

The chain carries TRBV30 and TRBJ2-5; the D is unclear. The V end lost 0 bases, the J end lost 0 bases, and 8 bases lay between the germline ends. The V gene's germline CDR1 is GTSNPN and CDR2 SVGIG (reference sequence). This CDR3 has 14 amino acids. The CDR3 DNA sequence: TGTGCCTGGAGTGTACTCGTGAACCAAGAGACCCAGTACTTC. It translates to CAWSVLVNQETQYF.

The V call is TRBV27, the J call TRBJ2-3; 9 positions agree with TRBD1. The ends lost 6 bases at V and 2 bases at J; junction bases unmatched: 12. This CDR3 has 17 amino acids. Germline CDR1 MNHEY, CDR2 SMNVEV (reference sequence). The CDR3 loop is CASSPLPGQGYTDTQYF. The CDR3 DNA is TGTGCCAGCAGCCCTCTACCGGGACAGGGATACACAGATACGCAGTATTTT.

V gene TRBV7-9 combines with J gene TRBJ1-1; D gene unclear. CDR3 length equals 14 residues. With 3 bases removed from V and 6 bases from J, the gap between germline ends came to 14 bases. In germline, CDR1 is SEHNR, CDR2 FQNEAQ (reference sequence). The CDR3 DNA reads TGTGCCAGCAGCTTGGCCGCGGGGAGGGCTGAAGCTTTCTTT. Its translation: CASSLAAGRAEAFF.

The chain combines TRBV27 with TRBJ1-3; a weak D match, TRBD1 (5 bases). This CDR3 spans 14 amino acids. Germline assignment: CDR1 MNHEY and CDR2 SMNVEV (reference sequence). Trimming left V 6 bases short and J 4 bases short, with 13 bases between. The chain's CDR3 is CASRIRATGNTIYF. The CDR3 DNA sequence: TGTGCCAGCAGAATCAGGGCGACCGGAAACACCATATATTTT.

Here the CDR3 reads CATSQGQGLANYGYTF. In nucleotides, the CDR3 is TGTGCCACCAGCCAGGGACAGGGGCTAGCTAACTATGGCTACACCTTC. The chain employs TRBV15 and TRBJ1-2; TRBD1 agrees at 10 bases. V gave up 5 bases and J gave up 0 bases; unmatched junction bases: 6. The CDR3 contains 16 residues. Germline V CDR1 and CDR2: LNHNV, YYDKDF (reference sequence).

The V call is TRBV28, the J call TRBJ1-4; 8 bases match TRBD1. J was trimmed by 1 base and V by 5 bases; bases with no gene match: 6. The CDR3 has 16 amino acids. Germline V lookup: CDR1 MDHEN, CDR2 SYDVKM. The CDR3: CASSPIRGRTNEKLFF. The CDR3 DNA reads as TGTGCCAGCAGTCCGATCAGGGGGCGAACTAATGAAAAACTGTTTTTT.

This clone was seen more than once but under ten times. J is TRBJ2-3 and V is TRBV7-7; D unresolved. The V end was cut by 1 base, the J end by 6 bases, with 14 bases between. The CDR3 has 15 amino acids. CDR1 and CDR2 from the germline V gene are SSHAT and FNYEAQ (reference sequence). The CDR3 DNA is TGTGCCAGCAGCTTAGGGCAGTCCCCTTGGGATACGCAGTATTTT. It specifies CASSLGQSPWDTQYF.

The chain combines TRBV9 with TRBJ2-1; weak D call: TRBD2 (6 bases). The CDR3 extends over 16 amino acids. CDR1 is SGDLS, CDR2 YYNGEE, per germline. The germline V and J ends were trimmed by 4 bases and 4 bases, with 18 bases remaining between them. Written as DNA, the CDR3 is TGTGCCAGCAGCACCACTTCCCGGCTAGCGTACAATGAGCAGTTCTTC. This encodes CASSTTSRLAYNEQFF. Drawing the rest from reference TRBV9 and TRBJ2-1, the complete variable domain is DSGVTQTPKHLITATGQRVTLRCSPRSGDLSVYWYQQSLDQGLQFLIQYYNGEERAKGNILERFSAQQFPDLHSELNLSSLELGDSALYFCASSTTSRLAYNEQFFGPGTRLTVL.

This chain uses TRBV27 with TRBJ2-2, with 8 bases fitting TRBD2. The CDR3 spans 13 residues. Germline V gene data show CDR1 as MNHEY and CDR2 as SMNVEV (reference sequence). The trim removed 4 bases at V and 5 bases at J, leaving 0 bases unmatched. The CDR3 reads CASSSGGTGELFF. In DNA form, the CDR3 reads TGTGCCAGCAGTTCGGGAGGGACCGGGGAGCTGTTTTTT.

This clone was observed a handful of times. This CDR3 reads CASSLEGTGYETQYF. CDR3 coding DNA: TGCGCCAGCAGCTTGGAGGGGACAGGTTACGAGACCCAGTACTTC. This chain joins TRBV5-1 and TRBJ2-5; 8 bases agree with TRBD1. The trim removed 0 bases at V and 5 bases at J, leaving 6 bases unmatched. This CDR3 has 15 amino acids. Germline assignment: CDR1 SGHRS and CDR2 YFSETQ.

V and J are TRBV6-4 and TRBJ1-2; 7 bases are shared with TRBD1. From germline, CDR1 is MRHNA and CDR2 SNTAGT. The V gene end was trimmed by 4 bases and the J gene end by 3 bases; junction bases not matched to a gene: 5. The CDR3 length is 14 residues. For the CDR3, the DNA is TGTGCCAGCAGTGCAGAAACAGGGGACTATGGCTACACCTTC. Translating gives CASSAETGDYGYTF.

The chain joins TRBV7-1 to TRBJ1-3, with TRBD1 as a possible D gene (5 bases). TRBV7-1 is marked as an open reading frame, function uncertain. V shed 5 bases and J shed 6 bases, with 11 bases lying between them. The CDR3 spans 13 residues. CDR3 loop: CASSPVGANTIYF. The CDR3 nucleotides read TGTGCCAGCAGCCCCGTTGGGGCAAACACCATATATTTT.

This clone came up a few times. The chain joins TRBV28 to TRBJ1-2, with a weak D call TRBD1 (6 bases). Looked up from germline, CDR1 is MDHEN and CDR2 is SYDVKM. CDR3 length: 15 residues. Trimming took off 2 bases at V and 4 bases at J, with 14 bases between the two ends. CDR3 coding DNA: TGTGCCAGCAGTTTAATGTCCCTAGGGGGCTATGGCTACACCTTC. The encoded protein is CASSLMSLGGYGYTF.

V gene TRBV5-1 combines with J gene TRBJ2-5, with 7 bases lining up with TRBD1. The better agreement between TRBJ2-7 and the DNA end casts doubt on the J call. This CDR3 contains 16 residues. The germline CDR1 and CDR2 sequences are SGHRS and YFSETQ. Written as DNA, the CDR3 is TGCGCCAGCAGCCAAGGACAGGACTTGTTTACCTACGAGCAGTACTTC. It translates to CASSQGQDLFTYEQYF.

The DNA for the CDR3 is TGTGCCACCAGCAGAGCCGGCAGGTTTATAGAAAAACTGTTTTTT. Protein sequence: CATSRAGRFIEKLFF. The chain links TRBV15 to TRBJ1-4; D is ambiguous. Looked up from germline, CDR1 is LNHNV and CDR2 is YYDKDF (reference sequence). This CDR3 has 15 residues. The ends were cut back, 1 base at V and 8 bases at J, with 14 bases in the middle.

This chain joins TRBV11-2 and TRBJ2-7; 8 bases align to TRBD1. V was pared by 9 bases and J by 2 bases, with 9 bases of the junction left unmatched. The germline gives CDR1 SGHAT, CDR2 FQNNGV. The CDR3 covers 14 residues. DNA of the CDR3: TGTGCCAGTCAGTGGGACAGGAGAGCCTACGAGCAGTACTTC. Its protein product is CASQWDRRAYEQYF.

Only a few counts were recorded for this clone. V is TRBV28 and J is TRBJ1-3; tentative D call: TRBD1 (5 bases). Germline assignment: CDR1 MDHEN and CDR2 SYDVKM. This CDR3 region has 17 residues. The V and J ends lost 5 bases and 4 bases respectively, with 21 bases between them. CDR3 sequence reads: CASSLPTSLGDGNTIYF. Written as DNA, the CDR3 is TGTGCCAGCAGTCTCCCGACCTCGTTAGGGGACGGAAACACCATATATTTT.

The V call is TRBV28, the J call TRBJ1-1; a weak D match, TRBD1 (6 bases). In germline, CDR1 is MDHEN, CDR2 SYDVKM. The CDR3 length is 15 residues. The V end was cut by 4 bases, the J end by 3 bases, with 15 bases between. DNA of the CDR3: TGTGCCAGCAGTTCCCACAGGGCCCTGGACACTGAAGCTTTCTTT. Translation: CASSSHRALDTEAFF.

V and J are TRBV27 and TRBJ1-2, with a tentative D call TRBD1 (5 bases). Germline V gives CDR1 MNHEY, CDR2 SMNVEV (reference sequence). Trimming took 0 bases from V and 6 from J, leaving 14 bases between them. There are 15 residues in the CDR3. The CDR3 nucleotides read TGTGCCAGCAGTTTATCGAGGGGCGGCTCTGATGGCTACACCTTC. Protein product: CASSLSRGGSDGYTF.

The CDR3, as DNA: TGTGCCAGCTCACAGGACAGGGATAAATACGAGCAGTACTTC. It yields the protein CASSQDRDKYEQYF. The chain joins TRBV18 to TRBJ2-7, with 8 bases identical to TRBD1. Per germline, CDR1 KGHSH and CDR2 LQKENI. V lost 4 bases, J lost 4 bases, and 6 bases stayed unmatched. This CDR3 is built from 14 residues.

This rearrangement joins TRBV5-5 to TRBJ1-2; possible D gene TRBD1, 5 bases. Germline V CDR1 and CDR2: SGHKS, YYEKEE (reference sequence). The CDR3 length is 14 residues. With 2 bases removed from V and 8 bases from J, the gap between germline ends came to 16 bases. CDR3 coding DNA: TGTGCCAGCAGCTTCGGTGGGGGGATTAGCGGCTACACCTTC. Amino acids: CASSFGGGISGYTF.

CDR3 loop: CASSPAYSGNTIYF. The CDR3 DNA follows: TGTGCCAGCAGCCCAGCTTACTCTGGAAACACCATATATTTT. The chain carries TRBV28 and TRBJ1-3; D gene ambiguous. The germline CDR1 and CDR2 sequences are MDHEN and SYDVKM. This CDR3 has 14 residues. The ends were cut back, 6 bases at V and 0 bases at J, with 9 bases in the middle.

The chain has TRBV18 and TRBJ2-1; 9 positions match TRBD1. Losses at the gene ends were 5 bases for V and 2 bases for J; bases not matched to a gene: 4. CDR3 length: 15 residues. Germline loops: CDR1 KGHSH, CDR2 LQKENI. The CDR3 DNA reads as TGTGCCAGCTCATACCGGGACAGGGCCTACAATGAGCAGTTCTTC. This codes for CASSYRDRAYNEQFF.

In DNA, the CDR3 is TGCGCCAGCAGCCAACTCGGTGGGCCCCAGCATTTT. Protein product: CASSQLGGPQHF. V usage is TRBV4-1 and J usage is TRBJ1-5; no firm D call. V was trimmed by 2 bases and J by 9 bases, leaving 8 bases between them. This CDR3 is built from 12 residues. CDR1 and CDR2 (germline): MGHRA, YSYEKL.

The chain employs TRBV5-1 and TRBJ1-1; D is ambiguous. The CDR3 runs to 11 residues. Germline lookup yields CDR1 SGHRS and CDR2 YFSETQ. Trimming took off 7 bases at V and 7 bases at J, with 11 bases between the two ends. The CDR3 protein is CASGERDEAFF. CDR3 in DNA: TGCGCCAGCGGGGAGAGGGATGAAGCTTTCTTT.

This chain connects TRBV13 to TRBJ2-1; D gene ambiguous. The germline V gene has CDR1 PRHDT and CDR2 FYEKMQ (reference sequence). This CDR3 contains 13 residues. Deletions cut 0 bases from V and 6 bases from J, with 6 bases between. The DNA of the CDR3 is TGTGCCAGCAGCTTAGGCCCGGGCAATGAGCAGTTCTTC. It is translated as CASSLGPGNEQFF.

This clone came up once. The chain recombines TRBV11-2 with TRBJ2-3; D not certain. CDR1 is SGHAT, CDR2 FQNNGV, per germline. Trimming cost V 6 bases and J 4 bases, with 14 bases left between them. This CDR3 comprises 14 residues. Written as DNA, the CDR3 is TGTGCCAGCAGGATGGCGTTCATGTCAGATACGCAGTATTTT. This translates into CASRMAFMSDTQYF.

The sample holds a few counts of this clone. The chain has TRBV7-6 and TRBJ1-5; no reliable D call. The CDR3 covers 13 residues. V was cut by 2 bases and J by 5 bases, with 7 bases left in between. Germline CDR1 is SGHVS and CDR2 is FNYEAQ. In DNA form, the CDR3 reads TGTGCCAGCAGCTTAAGTAGGGATCAGCCCCAGCATTTT. This translates into CASSLSRDQPQHF. The full variable domain, completed using reference TRBV7-6 and TRBJ1-5, is GAGVSQSPRYKVTKRGQDVALRCDPISGHVSLYWYRQALGQGPEFLTYFNYEAQQDKSGLPNDRFSAERPEGSISTLTIQRTEQRDSAMYRCASSLSRDQPQHFGDGTRLSIL.